Listed below are T cell receptor beta chains from one sample, sequenced in a study of T cell responses to AZD1222 COVID-19 vaccine. Method: immunoSEQ multiplex PCR; TCRdb's copy keeps in-frame clones and lacks some. The repertoire has 45,000 to 60,000 clones, 70% to 90% of them found once; the top ten carry around 3.9%. This specimen was peripheral blood, taken on day 0 of AZD1222 vaccination. The receptors originated from an adult in good health. CDR3s include the opening cysteine and the closing phenylalanine or tryptophan. D genes are given only for firm matches. Size is omitted from some rows. Given values are once, few, many or a class for expanded clones.

j_gene	d_gene	abundance	v_gene	CDR3aa	CDR3nt
TRBJ2-1	-	-	TRBV6-5	CASRRYSSYNEQFF	TGTGCCAGCAGAAGATACAGCTCCTACAATGAGCAGTTCTTC
TRBJ1-3	-	-	TRBV11-2	CASSLVLDTIYF	TGTGCCAGCAGCTTAGTATTAGACACCATATATTTT
TRBJ1-2	-	-	TRBV6-5	CASSYSGTRYGYTF	TGTGCCAGCAGTTACTCCGGGACACGGTATGGCTACACCTTC
TRBJ1-1	TRBD1	few	TRBV9	CASSADRGAEAFF	TGTGCCAGCAGCGCGGACAGGGGCGCTGAAGCTTTCTTT
TRBJ1-3	TRBD1	-	TRBV19	CASNPGTVSGNTIYF	TGTGCCAGTAACCCTGGGACAGTCTCTGGAAACACCATATATTTT
TRBJ2-7	-	once	TRBV7-9	CASSLGGGNEQYF	TGTGCCAGCAGCTTGGGAGGGGGTAACGAGCAGTACTTC
TRBJ1-3	TRBD1	once	TRBV9	CASSAARQGSSGNTIYF	TGTGCCAGCAGCGCCGCCCGACAGGGAAGCTCTGGAAACACCATATATTTT
TRBJ1-2	TRBD1	-	TRBV28	CASSSGQGAKNYGYTF	TGTGCCAGCAGTTCCGGACAGGGGGCAAAAAACTATGGCTACACCTTC
TRBJ1-5	-	-	TRBV2	CASSGGQGYQPQHF	TGTGCCAGCAGTGGGGGGCAGGGGTATCAGCCCCAGCATTTT
TRBJ1-6	-	-	TRBV5-1	CASSWTERYNSPLHF	TGCGCCAGCAGCTGGACAGAACGATATAATTCACCCCTCCACTTT
TRBJ2-3	-	-	TRBV6-5	CASSYSPSTDTQYF	TGTGCCAGCAGTTATAGCCCTTCCACAGATACGCAGTATTTT
TRBJ2-7	-	-	TRBV21-1	CARGPGGECSYEQYF	TGTGCCAGAGGACCAGGGGGCGAGTGCTCCTACGAGCAGTACTTC
TRBJ2-5	-	-	TRBV9	CASSVDGGAVVKTQYF	TGTGCCAGCAGCGTAGATGGGGGCGCAGTCGTAAAGACCCAGTACTTC
TRBJ2-1	-	few	TRBV6-4	CASSGRSARSYNEQFF	TGTGCCAGCAGTGGTCGCTCGGCCCGCTCCTACAATGAGCAGTTCTTC
TRBJ2-3	-	-	TRBV15	CATSDDAAHTDTQYF	TGTGCCACCAGCGACGACGCCGCCCACACAGATACGCAGTATTTT
TRBJ1-5	-	once	TRBV10-3	CAIRQESGNQPQHF	TGTGCCATCAGGCAGGAGAGCGGCAATCAGCCCCAGCATTTT
TRBJ1-1	-	-	TRBV2	CASSVGGNTEAFF	TGTGCCAGCAGTGTAGGGGGGAACACTGAAGCTTTCTTT
TRBJ1-1	TRBD1	-	TRBV28	CASSLRFRGLVAFF	TGTGCCAGCAGTTTAAGGTTCAGGGGGCTTGTCGCTTTCTTT
TRBJ2-3	TRBD1	-	TRBV25-1	CASSEATGARTDTQYF	TGTGCCAGCAGTGAAGCGACAGGGGCTCGCACAGATACGCAGTATTTT
TRBJ1-2	TRBD1	once	TRBV27	CASSFTGGANYGYTF	TGTGCCAGCAGTTTCACAGGGGGCGCGAACTATGGCTACACCTTC
TRBJ1-2	-	-	TRBV18	CASSSTADSYGYTF	TGTGCCAGCTCATCGACAGCCGACAGCTATGGCTACACCTTC
TRBJ2-7	-	-	TRBV19	CASSSRTYERYF	TGTGCCAGTAGTAGTAGGACCTACGAGCGGTACTTC
TRBJ1-2	TRBD1	-	TRBV29-1	CSVAGGFLGNYGYTF	TGCAGCGTTGCAGGGGGTTTCCTGGGTAACTATGGCTACACCTTC
TRBJ2-5	-	-	TRBV20-1	CSASPPNGTQYF	TGCAGTGCTAGTCCCCCGAACGGGACCCAGTACTTC
TRBJ1-2	-	-	TRBV7-3	CASSLSGGAGYTF	TGTGCCAGCAGCTTATCCGGGGGCGCCGGCTACACCTTC
TRBJ2-5	-	once	TRBV5-1	CASSLGQGETQYF	TGCGCCAGCAGCTTGGGTCAGGGGGAGACCCAGTACTTC
TRBJ1-4	-	-	TRBV20-1	CSASETGNEKLFF	TGCAGTGCTAGTGAGACGGGAAATGAAAAACTGTTTTTT
TRBJ2-5	TRBD2	-	TRBV11-3	CASSPGTSEQETQYF	TGTGCCAGCAGCCCCGGGACTAGCGAGCAAGAGACCCAGTACTTC
TRBJ2-7	-	-	TRBV6-2/TRBV6-3	CASSDRVGYEQYF	TGTGCCAGCAGTGACAGAGTCGGCTACGAGCAGTACTTC
TRBJ1-1	-	once	TRBV12-3/TRBV12-4	CASSAGRTEAFF	TGTGCCAGCAGCGCAGGGCGGACTGAAGCTTTCTTT
TRBJ1-2	TRBD1	-	TRBV10-3	CAISDSGTGSNYGYTF	TGTGCCATCAGTGATTCCGGGACAGGGTCCAACTATGGCTACACCTTC
TRBJ1-6	-	-	TRBV5-6	CASSLSGSSYNSPLHF	TGTGCCAGCAGCTTAAGCGGAAGCTCCTATAATTCACCCCTCCACTTT
TRBJ2-7	TRBD1	-	TRBV6-2/TRBV6-3	CASSYHTGGRTYEQYF	TGTGCCAGCAGTTACCATACAGGGGGTAGGACCTACGAGCAGTACTTC
TRBJ1-3	-	-	TRBV6-5	CASSGAWGPGNTIYF	TGTGCCAGCAGCGGGGCGTGGGGCCCTGGAAACACCATATATTTT
TRBJ2-7	TRBD1	-	TRBV27	CASSRTRTGRLSKQYF	TGTGCCAGCAGTCGCACTAGGACAGGGCGGTTATCGAAGCAGTACTTC
TRBJ2-1	-	-	TRBV19	CASSLGNEQFF	TGTGCCAGTAGTCTTGGCAATGAGCAGTTCTTC
TRBJ1-1	TRBD1	-	TRBV19	CASSSVEGASEGF	TGTGCCAGTAGCTCCGTCGAGGGGGCGTCTGAAGGATTT
TRBJ2-7	-	-	TRBV28	CASSFLGPGGEQYF	TGTGCCAGCAGTTTCCTAGGGCCCGGGGGAGAGCAGTACTTC
TRBJ1-1	-	-	TRBV2	CASGQMNTEAFF	TGTGCCAGCGGCCAGATGAACACTGAAGCTTTCTTT
TRBJ2-3	TRBD2	-	TRBV6-5	CASSHSGEYTDTQYF	TGTGCCAGCAGCCACAGCGGGGAGTACACAGATACGCAGTATTTT
TRBJ1-2	-	-	TRBV6-5	CASSQQGYRGYTF	TGTGCCAGCAGTCAGCAGGGCTACCGAGGCTACACCTTC